One sample yielded the 24 T cell receptor beta chains listed below, sequenced in a study of shared clonotypes between healthy human individuals (dated by TCRdb to the early 2020s). Receptor amplification or capture employed the immunoSEQ multiplex PCR assay. TCRdb provides this immuneACCESS table in a form limited to in-frame rearrangements. Some clones are lacking; in checked studies, under half of them reflect an unresolved V gene, and why the rest are absent is not known. The sample includes about 2.4 million clones, with 93% observed a single time. The ten largest clones add up to approximately 0.35% of the sample. The specimen was naive CD4+ T cells from PBMCs. The cell subset or site label for this specimen denotes: CD45RA+ positively selected. These receptors all come from a man between 18 and 29 years old in good health. Some clones in this sample may be carry-over from other donors' samples.

This clone was observed a handful of times. The chain is built from TRBV4-1 and TRBJ1-2, with D possibly being TRBD1 (6 bases). Germline assignment: CDR1 MGHRA and CDR2 YSYEKL. The CDR3 contains 14 residues. Between the trimmed V and J ends, which lost 0 bases and 4 bases, there was a span of 9 bases. CDR3 sequence: CASSQDPGAYGYTF. CDR3 in DNA: TGCGCCAGCAGCCAAGATCCGGGGGCCTATGGCTACACCTTC.

This chain uses TRBV7-4 with TRBJ2-1; D unclear. Germline V lookup: CDR1 SGHVT, CDR2 SQSDAQ. Deletions cut 2 bases from V and 0 bases from J, with 14 bases between. This CDR3 is built from 17 residues. The CDR3 coding sequence is TGTGCCAGCAGCTTAAGGGAAGGGCATTACTCCTACAATGAGCAGTTCTTC. Translation: CASSLREGHYSYNEQFF.

This chain links TRBV5-5 with TRBJ2-1; the D is unclear. Germline assignment: CDR1 SGHKS and CDR2 YYEKEE (reference sequence). The CDR3 sequence is 12 residues long. The V gene lost 2 bases and the J gene lost 9 bases, with 9 bases spanning the gap. DNA of the CDR3: TGTGCCAGCAGCTTTAGTACCAGTGAGCAGTTCTTC. This translates into CASSFSTSEQFF.

This clone was recorded once. J is TRBJ2-1 and V is TRBV28, with 8 nucleotides matching TRBD2. V gave up 2 bases and J gave up 5 bases; unmatched junction bases: 5. Germline CDR1 is MDHEN and CDR2 is SYDVKM. The CDR3 is 15 residues long. CDR3: CASSLRGRLNNEQFF. The CDR3 DNA follows: TGTGCCAGCAGTTTACGCGGGAGGCTGAACAATGAGCAGTTCTTC.

The gene calls are TRBV12-5 and TRBJ1-1, with TRBD1 identical over 9 bases. V dropped 1 base and J dropped 5; count of bases not matched to a gene: 5. Germline V gene sequence: CDR1 LGHNT, CDR2 FRNRAP. The CDR3 has 15 residues. The CDR3 region has the DNA TGTGCTAGTGGTTTGGGGACAGGGGTTTGGACTGAAGCTTTCTTT. It is translated as CASGLGTGVWTEAFF.

V and J are TRBV7-2 and TRBJ2-7; D might be TRBD1 (5 bases). This CDR3 is 14 amino acids long. CDR1 and CDR2 (germline): SGHTA, FQGNSA. The V end was cut by 4 bases, the J end by 2 bases, with 12 bases between. CDR3 sequence reads: CASSSTGATYEQYF. DNA of the CDR3: TGTGCCAGCAGCTCAACAGGAGCGACCTACGAGCAGTACTTC.

V is TRBV14 and J is TRBJ2-3; D remains unclear. CDR1 and CDR2 from the germline V gene are SGHDN and FVKESK. Trimming stripped 1 base from V and 1 base from J, with 12 bases between. The CDR3 has 16 amino acids. The CDR3 sequence is CASSQANFLGTDTQYF. DNA for the CDR3: TGTGCCAGCAGCCAAGCGAATTTTCTGGGCACAGATACGCAGTATTTT.

The chain couples TRBV7-2 to TRBJ2-3; 7 bases line up with TRBD2. V shed 2 bases and J 2 bases; nucleotides not matched to a gene: 7. Germline CDR1 and CDR2: SGHTA and FQGNSA. The CDR3 covers 16 residues. The CDR3 bases are TGTGCCAGCAGCTTACGTCCCGCGGGAGCCACAGATACGCAGTATTTT. Protein sequence: CASSLRPAGATDTQYF.

This sequence joins TRBV5-5 and TRBJ2-2, with 8 bases identical to TRBD1. The CDR3 is 13 residues long. V lost 5 bases, J lost 9 bases, and 6 bases stayed unmatched. Germline CDR1 is SGHKS and CDR2 is YYEKEE (reference sequence). CDR3 nucleotide sequence: TGTGCCAGCAGGGACAGGGATTTTAGGGAGCTGTTTTTT. It is translated as CASRDRDFRELFF.

J is TRBJ1-5 and V is TRBV7-9; 9 bases are a match to TRBD1. CDR1 and CDR2 from the germline V gene are SEHNR and FQNEAQ (reference sequence). V trimming: 5 bases; J trimming: 8 bases; junction bases outside the gene matches: 7. CDR3 length: 14 amino acids. The CDR3 loop is CASSMGQGMEPQHF. In DNA, the CDR3 is TGTGCCAGCAGCATGGGACAGGGTATGGAGCCCCAGCATTTT.

The chain carries TRBV28 and TRBJ2-3; D may correspond to TRBD1 or TRBD2 (5 bases each). The germline gives CDR1 MDHEN, CDR2 SYDVKM. Trimming took 6 bases from V and 5 from J, leaving 24 bases between them. The CDR3 runs 17 residues. Here the CDR3 DNA reads TGTGCCAGCAGCTCGCCAGGGCGAGCGGACACACGAGATACGCAGTATTTT. This codes for CASSSPGRADTRDTQYF.

The rearrangement joins TRBV5-4 to TRBJ2-1, with 9 bases matching TRBD2. CDR1 is SGHNT and CDR2 is YYREEE in the germline V gene (reference sequence). This CDR3 contains 18 residues. Trimming removed 2 bases from V and 7 bases from J; junction bases left unmatched: 16. DNA for the CDR3: TGTGCCAGCAGCTTAGCTGGCGGGAGGGTCCGGGGACGTAATGAGCAGTTCTTC. Residues: CASSLAGGRVRGRNEQFF.

The rearrangement joins TRBV6-6 to TRBJ1-1; unclear D gene. The CDR3 extends over 10 amino acids. Germline V gives CDR1 MNHNY, CDR2 SVGAGI (reference sequence). V lost 8 bases and J 3 bases, leaving 4 bases between the germline ends. CDR3 nucleotides: TGTGCCAGCCGGGACACTGAAGCTTTCTTT. Amino acid sequence: CASRDTEAFF.

This chain connects TRBV7-8 to TRBJ2-5; TRBD1 aligns across 7 bases. Germline CDR1 SGHVS, CDR2 FQNEAQ. V lost 5 bases to trimming and J lost 2 bases; unmatched junction nucleotides: 5. CDR3 length equals 14 residues. In nucleotides, the CDR3 is TGTGCCAGCAGCCTCCGGGACAGACAAGAGACCCAGTACTTC. Protein sequence: CASSLRDRQETQYF.

This chain links TRBV14 with TRBJ1-1, with 8 bases identical to TRBD1. This CDR3 is built from 17 residues. V lost 1 base and J lost 1; bases outside the gene matches: 8. Germline lookup yields CDR1 SGHDN and CDR2 FVKESK. In DNA form, the CDR3 reads TGTGCCAGCAGCCAAGCCACAGGGGGATGGACGAACACTGAAGCTTTCTTT. It encodes CASSQATGGWTNTEAFF.

The chain recombines TRBV28 with TRBJ1-2, with a weak D call TRBD1 (5 bases). Trimming stripped 3 bases from V and 3 bases from J, with 8 bases between. The CDR3 spans 13 residues. Looked up from germline, CDR1 is MDHEN and CDR2 is SYDVKM. The CDR3, as DNA: TGTGCCAGCAGTTTGACAGCCTACTATGGCTACACCTTC. As protein: CASSLTAYYGYTF.

The V gene is TRBV28, the J gene TRBJ2-2; TRBD1 agrees at 12 bases. The V gene's germline CDR1 is MDHEN and CDR2 SYDVKM. J gave up 5 bases and V 4 bases, and 11 bases lay outside the gene matches. CDR3 size: 18 residues. CDR3 in amino acids: CASSSPGTGGSRTGELFF. The CDR3 nucleotides read TGTGCCAGCAGTTCCCCCGGGACAGGGGGCAGTAGGACCGGGGAGCTGTTTTTT.

This clone was detected only once. The rearrangement joins TRBV27 to TRBJ2-7; D uncertain. The V end lost 6 bases, the J end lost 2 bases, and 11 bases lay between the germline ends. Germline CDR1 and CDR2: MNHEY and SMNVEV (reference sequence). The CDR3 is 13 amino acids. CDR3 DNA: TGTGCCAGCAGCCACTTGGGTCCCTACGAGCAGTACTTC. Amino acids: CASSHLGPYEQYF.

V and J are TRBV2 and TRBJ2-7; 7 bases fit TRBD2. V shed 0 bases and J 4 bases; nucleotides not matched to a gene: 6. The germline V gene has CDR1 SNHLY and CDR2 FYNNEI. The CDR3 runs to 15 residues. The CDR3: CASSEALSAGYEQYF. DNA of the CDR3: TGTGCCAGCAGTGAAGCGCTGTCAGCGGGATACGAGCAGTACTTC.

The CDR3 protein is CASSSASYEQYF. The CDR3 bases are TGTGCCAGCAGTTCCGCCTCCTACGAGCAGTACTTC. V gene TRBV6-5 combines with J gene TRBJ2-7; D remains ambiguous. Deletions cut 4 bases from V and 0 bases from J, with 4 bases between. Germline CDR1 reads MNHEY; CDR2 reads SVGAGI. The CDR3 contains 12 residues.

The chain joins TRBV6-5 to TRBJ2-7; D not resolved. The CDR3 spans 14 residues. Trimming shortened V by 5 bases and J by 2 bases, and 13 bases separated the two germline ends. Germline V gene lookup returns CDR1 MNHEY and CDR2 SVGAGI. The CDR3, as DNA: TGTGCCAGCAGTAGAAAGACGGTGACCTACGAGCAGTACTTC. Its translation: CASSRKTVTYEQYF.

This clone was seen only once. This rearrangement joins TRBV12-5 to TRBJ2-3; 8 nucleotides match TRBD2. The CDR3 covers 18 residues. The ends lost 1 base at V and 4 bases at J; junction bases unmatched: 13. Germline V CDR1 and CDR2: LGHNT, FRNRAP. The CDR3 is CASGLAIPAGDFPDTQYF. Here the CDR3 DNA reads TGTGCTAGTGGTTTGGCCATTCCAGCGGGAGATTTTCCAGATACGCAGTATTTT.

V usage is TRBV15 and J usage is TRBJ2-3; tentatively, D is TRBD1 (6 bases). This CDR3 has 17 residues. Germline V gene lookup returns CDR1 LNHNV and CDR2 YYDKDF (reference sequence). The germline V and J ends were trimmed by 2 bases and 4 bases, with 19 bases remaining between them. Written as DNA, the CDR3 is TGTGCCACCAGCAGATACACCGGGACACTAGTCGCAGATACGCAGTATTTT. This translates into CATSRYTGTLVADTQYF.

About this clone: The identical CDR3 is also encoded by other nucleotide sequences in the sample. V is TRBV19 and J is TRBJ2-7; D unresolved. The CDR3 runs 13 residues. V dropped 1 base and J dropped 2 bases, with 6 bases sitting between them. The germline gives CDR1 LNHDA, CDR2 SQIVND (reference sequence). CDR3 in DNA: TGTGCCAGTAGTATAGGCGTGACCTACGAGCAGTACTTC. Its protein product is CASSIGVTYEQYF.